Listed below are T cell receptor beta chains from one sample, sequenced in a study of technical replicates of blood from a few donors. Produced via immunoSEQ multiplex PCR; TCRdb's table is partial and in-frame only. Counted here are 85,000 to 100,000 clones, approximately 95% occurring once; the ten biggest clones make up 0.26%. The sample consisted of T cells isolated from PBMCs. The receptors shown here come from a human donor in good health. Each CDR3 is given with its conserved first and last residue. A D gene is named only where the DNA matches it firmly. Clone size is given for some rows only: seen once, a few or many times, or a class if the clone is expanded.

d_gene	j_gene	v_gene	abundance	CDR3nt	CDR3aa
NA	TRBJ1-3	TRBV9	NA	TGTGCCAGCAGCACCCGACCGCTAGACGGCCACTCTGGAAACACCATATATTTT	CASSTRPLDGHSGNTIYF
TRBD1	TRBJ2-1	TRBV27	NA	TGTGCCAGCGGGACAGGGTCGAGCTCCTACAATGAGCAGTTCTTC	CASGTGSSSYNEQFF
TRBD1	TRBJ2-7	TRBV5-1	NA	TGCGCCAGCAGCCCGACAGGGACCTACGAGCAGTACTTC	CASSPTGTYEQYF
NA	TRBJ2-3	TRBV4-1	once	TGCGCCAGCTCCACAAGCACAGATACGCAGTATTTT	CASSTSTDTQYF
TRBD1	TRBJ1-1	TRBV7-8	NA	TGTGCCAGCAGCCGTAACAGGGGGCCCTACACTGAAGCTTTCTTT	CASSRNRGPYTEAFF
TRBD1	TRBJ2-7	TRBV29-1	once	TGCAGCGTTGGGGCAGGGGGCTACGAGCAGTACTTC	CSVGAGGYEQYF
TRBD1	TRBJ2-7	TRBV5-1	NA	TGCGCCAGCAGCTTGGGGCAGGGGGCTAGCTACGAGCAGTACTTC	CASSLGQGASYEQYF
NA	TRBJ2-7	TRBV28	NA	TGTGCCAGCAGTATCCTTACGGGGGGACAGGCGCTTGCGTACGAGCAGTACTTC	CASSILTGGQALAYEQYF
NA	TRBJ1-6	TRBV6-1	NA	TGTGCCAGCAGTGAAAGGCAGGGCGTATACTCCTATAATTCACCCCTCCACTTT	CASSERQGVYSYNSPLHF
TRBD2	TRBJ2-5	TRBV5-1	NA	TGCGCCAGCAGCCTTTGGGTCAGCGGGAGGGTCAGAGTGGAGACCCAGTACTTC	CASSLWVSGRVRVETQYF
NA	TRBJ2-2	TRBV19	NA	TGTGCCAGTAGTATGGGGGCGGCGAACACCGGGGAGCTGTTTTTT	CASSMGAANTGELFF
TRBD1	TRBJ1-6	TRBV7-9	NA	TGTGCCAGCAGCTCCTCCAAGACAGGGTATAATTCACCCCTCCACTTT	CASSSSKTGYNSPLHF
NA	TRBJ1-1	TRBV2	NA	TGTGCCAGCAGTGTAAAGGTTTGGGGGCAGGCTGAAGCTTTCTTT	CASSVKVWGQAEAFF
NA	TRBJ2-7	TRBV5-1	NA	TGCGCCAGCAGCTTTACACAGGGAGTCCACGAGCAGTACTTC	CASSFTQGVHEQYF
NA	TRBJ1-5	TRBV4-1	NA	TGCGCCAGCAGCCAAGTCGGGACTTATAGCAATCAGCCCCAGCATTTT	CASSQVGTYSNQPQHF
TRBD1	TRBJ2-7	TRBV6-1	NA	TGTGCCAGCAGTGAAGATGGCAGGGGGCCCTACGAGCAGTACTTC	CASSEDGRGPYEQYF
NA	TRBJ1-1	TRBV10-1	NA	TGCGCCACAAAGGGAGGGGGCACTGAAGCTTTCTTT	CATKGGGTEAFF
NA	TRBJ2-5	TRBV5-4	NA	TGTGCCAGCAGCACGGGACTCCAACAAGAGACCCAGTACTTC	CASSTGLQQETQYF
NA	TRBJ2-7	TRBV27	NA	TGTGCCAGCAGTTTGGGAGGACCCGAGGACGAGCAGTACTTC	CASSLGGPEDEQYF
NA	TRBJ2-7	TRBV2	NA	TGTGCCAGCAGTAAGCTGACAGTAGACACCTCCTACGAGCAGTACTTC	CASSKLTVDTSYEQYF
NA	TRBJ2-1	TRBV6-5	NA	TGTGCCAGCAGTTCCCTAAGGGGGATTGATGATGAGCAGTTCTTC	CASSSLRGIDDEQFF
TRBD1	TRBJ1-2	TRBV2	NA	TGTGCCAGCCAGGGACAGGGGAACTATGGCTACACCTTC	CASQGQGNYGYTF
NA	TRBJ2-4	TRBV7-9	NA	TGTGCCAGCAGCTTAGCGCAGAGGGTAACCAAAAACATTCAGTACTTC	CASSLAQRVTKNIQYF
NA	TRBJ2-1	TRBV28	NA	TGTGCCAGCAGTAAAGGGAGCGTGAGTGAGCAGTTCTTC	CASSKGSVSEQFF
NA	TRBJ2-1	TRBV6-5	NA	TGTGCCAGCAGTGAGGGAACGGACCGAGTTGAGCAGTTCTTC	CASSEGTDRVEQFF
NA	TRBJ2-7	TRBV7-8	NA	TGTGCCAGCAGCCTAGAGGGGGACGAGCAGTACTTC	CASSLEGDEQYF
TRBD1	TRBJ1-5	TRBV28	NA	TGTGCCAGCAGTCCGACAGGGGATTATAGCAATCAGCCCCAGCATTTT	CASSPTGDYSNQPQHF
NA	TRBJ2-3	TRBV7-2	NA	TGTGCCAGCAGCCCCTGGACTAGCACAGATACGCAGTATTTT	CASSPWTSTDTQYF
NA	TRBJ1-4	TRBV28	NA	TGTGCCAGCAGTTTAATAGATGAAAAACTGTTTTTT	CASSLIDEKLFF
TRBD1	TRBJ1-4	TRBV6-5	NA	TGTGCCAGCAGTTATAGACAGGGGCTAACTAATGAAAAACTGTTTTTT	CASSYRQGLTNEKLFF
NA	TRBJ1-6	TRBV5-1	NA	TGCGCCAGCAGCTTGGACCAAACAGGGATTAATTCACCCCTCCACTTT	CASSLDQTGINSPLHF
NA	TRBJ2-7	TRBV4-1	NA	TGCGCCAGCAGCCCGAGGAGCGGCTCTTCCTACGAGCAGTACTTC	CASSPRSGSSYEQYF
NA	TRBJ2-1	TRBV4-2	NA	TGTGCCAGCAGCCAAGGAACGGGACTGGACTACAATGAGCAGTTCTTC	CASSQGTGLDYNEQFF
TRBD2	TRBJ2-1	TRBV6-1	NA	TGTGCCAGCAGTGAAACCCGACTAGCGGACTTAAATGAGCAGTTCTTC	CASSETRLADLNEQFF
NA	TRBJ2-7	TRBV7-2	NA	TGTGCCAGCAGCTATAAACAGACATACTCCTACGAGCAGTACTTC	CASSYKQTYSYEQYF
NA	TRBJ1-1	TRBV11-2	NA	TGTGCCAGCAGCTTAGGCTTTCGGGGAGCTTTCTTT	CASSLGFRGAFF
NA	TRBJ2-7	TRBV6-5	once	TGTGCCAGCAGTCCATACTTTATAGTCAACGAGCAGTACTTC	CASSPYFIVNEQYF
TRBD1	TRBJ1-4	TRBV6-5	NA	TGTGCCAGCAGTTACCGACAGGGAGGTGAAAAACTGTTTTTT	CASSYRQGGEKLFF
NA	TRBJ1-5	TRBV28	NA	TGTGCCAGCAGTTTACGAGCGGACTGGTATAGCAATCAGCCCCAGCATTTT	CASSLRADWYSNQPQHF
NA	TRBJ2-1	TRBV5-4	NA	TGTGCCAGCAGCTCACTAACGGCCTACAATGAGCAGTTCTTC	CASSSLTAYNEQFF
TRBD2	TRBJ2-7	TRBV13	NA	TGTGCCAGCAGCTTCGGACTAGCGGGAGGCGAGCAGTACTTC	CASSFGLAGGEQYF
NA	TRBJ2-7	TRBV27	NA	TGTGCCAGCAGTCCGGGGTCCGCCTACGAGCAGTACTTC	CASSPGSAYEQYF
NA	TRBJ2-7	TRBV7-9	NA	TGTGCCAGCGAGGGTAGGGAGTACGAGCAGTACTTC	CASEGREYEQYF
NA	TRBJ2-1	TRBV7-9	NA	TGTGCCAGCAGCCCGTGGGCAAATGAGCAGTTCTTC	CASSPWANEQFF
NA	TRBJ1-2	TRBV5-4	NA	TGTGCCAGCAGCTCCAATACCCCAGGCTATGGCTACACCTTC	CASSSNTPGYGYTF